The 25 T cell receptor beta chains listed next were all sequenced from one sample in a study of blood T cell repertoires in COVID-19. Assay: immunoSEQ multiplex PCR; the TCRdb copy retains only in-frame clones and omits some. The sample comprises about 270,000 clones, 88% of which are singletons, and roughly 3.9% rests with the top ten. The sample was peripheral blood. These receptors all come from a man aged 55 to 70 who had recovered from COVID-19.

Of note for this clone: This same CDR3 is encoded by further DNA sequences in the sample. The V gene is TRBV12-3 or TRBV12-4, the J gene TRBJ1-3; D gene ambiguous. Trimming took 3 bases from V and 4 from J, leaving 4 bases between them. The CDR3 runs 12 residues. The CDR3 DNA reads as TGTGCCAGCAGTTTTCGGGGAAACACCATATATTTT. Its protein product is CASSFRGNTIYF.

This chain uses TRBV7-9 with TRBJ2-7, with TRBD1 matching over 7 bases. Looked up from germline, CDR1 is SEHNR and CDR2 is FQNEAQ (reference sequence). The CDR3 is 15 amino acids. The V segment lost 3 bases and the J segment 1 base; nucleotides outside the gene matches: 6. CDR3 sequence reads: CASSFQRDSSYEQYF. The CDR3 bases are TGTGCCAGCAGCTTTCAACGGGACAGTTCCTACGAGCAGTACTTC.

The chain has TRBV3-1 (or the pseudogene TRBV3-2) and TRBJ1-1; D not resolved. Trimming cost V 4 bases and J 2 bases, with 11 bases left between them. The length of the CDR3 is 14 residues. Germline V gene data show CDR1 as LGHDT and CDR2 as YNNKEL (reference sequence). CDR3 DNA: TGTGCCAGCAGCCGGAGTCTCGTTAACACTGAAGCTTTCTTT. Translation gives CASSRSLVNTEAFF.

This rearrangement joins TRBV6-5 to TRBJ1-6, with D perhaps matching TRBD1 (5 bases). The CDR3 length is 16 residues. The V and J ends lost 0 bases and 9 bases respectively, with 15 bases between them. Per germline, CDR1 MNHEY and CDR2 SVGAGI. CDR3 amino acids: CASSYSISGNGSPLHF. The DNA for the CDR3 is TGTGCCAGCAGTTACTCGATCTCAGGGAACGGTTCACCCCTCCACTTT.

This chain links TRBV10-1 with TRBJ2-1; 10 bases align to TRBD1. Losses at the gene ends were 6 bases for V and 6 bases for J; bases not matched to a gene: 8. Germline assignment: CDR1 WNHNN and CDR2 SYGVQD (reference sequence). The CDR3 extends over 15 amino acids. The DNA for the CDR3 is TGCGCCAGCAGCGTCCCGGGGACAGGGGTCAATGAGCAGTTCTTC. Protein sequence: CASSVPGTGVNEQFF.

V and J are TRBV6-4 and TRBJ1-1; a possible D gene is TRBD1 (6 bases). The V end lost 6 bases, the J end lost 4 bases, and 12 bases lay between the germline ends. This CDR3 has 13 residues. CDR1 is MRHNA and CDR2 is SNTAGT in the germline V gene. The CDR3 DNA reads TGTGCCAGCAGCCAGGCGGGGGCCACTGAAGCTTTCTTT. Protein product: CASSQAGATEAFF.

The chain is built from TRBV9 and TRBJ1-2, with unresolved D. Trimming left V 0 bases short and J 0 bases short, with 12 bases between. Germline loops: CDR1 SGDLS, CDR2 YYNGEE. This CDR3 has 16 residues. CDR3 residues: CASSVEAVQANYGYTF. The CDR3 DNA reads TGTGCCAGCAGCGTAGAGGCGGTTCAAGCTAACTATGGCTACACCTTC.

This chain joins TRBV6-6 and TRBJ2-7; perhaps TRBD1 as D (5 bases). Germline V gene data show CDR1 as MNHNY and CDR2 as SVGAGI (reference sequence). This CDR3 has 14 residues. V gave up 0 bases and J gave up 5 bases, with 11 bases separating them. The CDR3 nucleotides are TGTGCCAGCAGTTACTCGACAGTCAGGAACGAGCAGTACTTC. Protein: CASSYSTVRNEQYF.

The chain couples TRBV3-1 (or the pseudogene TRBV3-2) to TRBJ2-5; 7 nucleotides match TRBD1. The germline V gene has CDR1 LGHDT and CDR2 YNNKEL (reference sequence). There are 17 residues in the CDR3. Losses at the gene ends were 3 bases for V and 2 bases for J; bases not matched to a gene: 12. This CDR3 reads CASSHALTGMGQETQYF. The CDR3 bases are TGTGCCAGCAGCCATGCCCTGACAGGGATGGGGCAAGAGACCCAGTACTTC.

The gene calls are TRBV24-1 and TRBJ2-5; D unresolved. From germline, CDR1 is KGHDR and CDR2 SFDVKD. This CDR3 region has 18 residues. Trimming cost V 4 bases and J 5 bases, with 25 bases left between them. The CDR3 sequence: CATSDNRNPGGPSETQYF. In nucleotides, the CDR3 is TGTGCCACCAGTGACAATCGAAACCCCGGCGGCCCCTCCGAGACCCAGTACTTC.

The chain employs TRBV4-1 and TRBJ1-2; possible D gene TRBD1, 6 bases. Trimming removed 4 bases from V and 8 bases from J, with 20 bases in between. Germline V gene lookup returns CDR1 MGHRA and CDR2 YSYEKL. The CDR3 totals 15 residues. The CDR3 protein is CASSPPSGGLRGYTF. In DNA, the CDR3 is TGCGCCAGCAGCCCCCCCTCCGGGGGGCTAAGGGGCTACACCTTC.

The chain's CDR3 is CSVARAGGNTGELFF. Written as DNA, the CDR3 is TGCAGCGTTGCTAGGGCAGGGGGCAACACCGGGGAGCTGTTTTTT. This rearrangement joins TRBV29-1 to TRBJ2-2, with 8 bases that match TRBD1. The CDR3 length is 15 residues. V was clipped by 4 bases and J by 2 bases; unmatched bases: 6. Germline loops: CDR1 SQVTM, CDR2 ANQGSEA.

The rearrangement links TRBV18 to TRBJ2-1, with 8 bases identical to TRBD1. The CDR3 spans 15 residues. Looked up from germline, CDR1 is KGHSH and CDR2 is LQKENI. J gave up 6 bases and V 5 bases, and 9 bases lay outside the gene matches. The CDR3 sequence: CASSTRTGIGNEQFF. The CDR3, as DNA: TGTGCCAGCTCAACACGGACAGGGATTGGCAATGAGCAGTTCTTC.

V is TRBV19 and J is TRBJ2-7; 8 bases match TRBD1. The CDR3 covers 13 residues. The germline V gene has CDR1 LNHDA and CDR2 SQIVND (reference sequence). The V gene end was trimmed by 8 bases and the J gene end by 4 bases; junction bases not matched to a gene: 7. The CDR3 region has the DNA TGTGCCAGTCGGGCAGGGGGCATGTACGAGCAGTACTTC. Protein: CASRAGGMYEQYF.

This rearrangement joins TRBV6-4 to TRBJ1-1; 8 positions agree with TRBD1. The CDR3 has 16 amino acids. Germline values: CDR1 MRHNA, CDR2 SNTAGT. Germline trimming cut 6 bases from V and 5 bases from J; bases unmatched to any gene: 14. The CDR3 DNA reads as TGTGCCAGCAGGGTAGGACAGGGAGGGATGAGGACTGAAGCTTTCTTT. This translates into CASRVGQGGMRTEAFF.

The chain carries TRBV18 and TRBJ2-7; 8 nucleotides agree with TRBD1. CDR3 length: 16 amino acids. Trimming cost V 6 bases and J 5 bases; bases outside gene matches: 15. The germline CDR1 and CDR2 sequences are KGHSH and LQKENI. CDR3: CASSQSQGAVGHEQYF. The DNA for the CDR3 is TGTGCCAGCTCCCAAAGCCAGGGGGCGGTCGGTCACGAGCAGTACTTC. Variable domain in full (rest from reference TRBV18 and TRBJ2-7): NAGVMQNPRHLVRRRGQEARLRCSPMKGHSHVYWYRQLPEEGLKFMVYLQKENIIDESGMPKERFSAEFPKEGPSILRIQQVVRGDSAAYFCASSQSQGAVGHEQYFGPGTRLTVT.

This chain connects TRBV7-2 to TRBJ1-4, with a weak D call TRBD1 (5 bases). Germline loops: CDR1 SGHTA, CDR2 FQGNSA. V shed 5 bases and J shed 0 bases, with 10 bases lying between them. This CDR3 has 15 residues. In DNA form, the CDR3 reads TGTGCCAGCAGCCCCCAGGGTGCAACTAATGAAAAACTGTTTTTT. Protein sequence: CASSPQGATNEKLFF. The full variable domain, in which reference TRBV7-2 and TRBJ1-4 provide the parts outside the CDR3, is GAGVSQSPSNKVTEKGKDVELRCDPISGHTALYWYRQSLGQGLEFLIYFQGNSAPDKSGLPSDRFSAERTGGSVSTLTIQRTQQEDSAVYLCASSPQGATNEKLFFGSGTQLSVL.

The V call is TRBV5-1, the J call TRBJ2-5, with 11 bases identical to TRBD2. The CDR3 totals 16 residues. J gave up 5 bases and V 0 bases, and 6 bases lay outside the gene matches. Germline V CDR1 and CDR2: SGHRS, YFSETQ. The chain's CDR3 is CASSLAPSGGRETQYF. DNA of the CDR3: TGCGCCAGCAGCTTGGCCCCTAGCGGGGGGCGGGAGACCCAGTACTTC.

The rearrangement uses TRBV7-6 and TRBJ1-2; D is undetermined. Trimming cost V 1 base and J 8 bases, with 11 bases left between them. CDR3 length: 13 amino acids. CDR1 and CDR2 (germline): SGHVS, FNYEAQ. The CDR3 nucleotides are TGTGCCAGCAGCTTAGGCCTGTCGGGGGGCTACACCTTC. Residues: CASSLGLSGGYTF.

The chain joins TRBV21-1 to TRBJ1-1; the D call of TRBD1 is as the table states it, not checked on the DNA. TRBV21-1 has pseudogene status. This CDR3 region has 15 residues. CDR3 nucleotides: TGTGCCAGCAGGGACAGGGGATTGGTGAACACTGAAGCTTTCTTT. Translating it yields CASRDRGLVNTEAFF.

V is TRBV19 and J is TRBJ2-1; the match to TRBD1 covers 7 bases. The ends lost 4 bases at V and 5 bases at J; junction bases unmatched: 14. This CDR3 is built from 17 residues. Germline CDR1 is LNHDA and CDR2 is SQIVND (reference sequence). The CDR3 DNA is TGTGCCAGTAGTACTATACAGGGGCTATCGTCCCACAATGAGCAGTTCTTC. This gives the protein CASSTIQGLSSHNEQFF.

This clone was picked up one time. The chain combines TRBV13 with TRBJ1-2; D unresolved. This CDR3 is built from 14 residues. The germline V gene encodes CDR1 PRHDT and CDR2 FYEKMQ (reference sequence). Trimming took off 1 base at V and 4 bases at J, with 10 bases between the two ends. The CDR3 is CASSLVSGSYGYTF. For the CDR3, the DNA is TGTGCCAGCAGCTTAGTATCGGGGAGCTATGGCTACACCTTC.

This clone was seen more than once but under ten times. The J gene is TRBJ1-4, the V gene TRBV13, with 8 positions matching TRBD1. Germline CDR1 is PRHDT and CDR2 is FYEKMQ (reference sequence). The V segment lost 6 bases and the J segment 4 bases; nucleotides outside the gene matches: 10. The CDR3 has 16 residues. The chain's CDR3 is CASRQDRGNVNEKLFF. The CDR3 DNA sequence: TGTGCCAGCAGACAAGACAGGGGTAATGTTAATGAAAAACTGTTTTTT.

This sequence joins TRBV11-2 and TRBJ2-1; the D is unclear. Germline V gene data show CDR1 as SGHAT and CDR2 as FQNNGV. The CDR3 is 14 residues long. The germline V and J ends were trimmed by 5 bases and 2 bases, with 10 bases remaining between them. CDR3 in amino acids: CASSPRGAYNEQFF. CDR3 nucleotides: TGTGCCAGCAGCCCCCGAGGCGCCTACAATGAGCAGTTCTTC.

The rearrangement joins TRBV7-2 to TRBJ2-3, with TRBD2 identical over 12 bases. Germline assignment: CDR1 SGHTA and CDR2 FQGNSA. Trimming cost V 5 bases and J 5 bases; bases outside gene matches: 14. This CDR3 spans 18 amino acids. The CDR3 is CASSPSLFLAGGGDTQYF. CDR3 nucleotides: TGTGCCAGCAGCCCTTCACTTTTTCTAGCGGGGGGGGGAGATACGCAGTATTTT.